These 23 T cell receptor beta chains came from one sample sequenced in a study of T cells in Graves' hyperthyroidism and ophthalmopathy. TCR beta CDR3 region amplification was performed from RNA transcripts. A first-round RT-PCR of the TCR CDR3 used the HTBI primer set. One entry per CDR3 protein, called by TCRdb with MiXCR from the multiplex PCR reads. The sample lists a few hundred thousand distinct CDR3 sequences, around a sixth occurring once. The sample comprised blood. The receptors here all came from a woman aged 45-60 years with Graves' hyperthyroidism.

This clonotype was seen many times. The rearrangement joins TRBV11-2 to TRBJ2-1; 10 bases are shared with TRBD2. This CDR3 is built from 16 residues. Trimming cost V 6 bases and J 4 bases; bases outside gene matches: 9. Looked up from germline, CDR1 is SGHAT and CDR2 is FQNNGV. CDR3: CASRPGIAGGYNEQFF. Here the CDR3 DNA reads TGTGCCAGCAGACCCGGCATAGCGGGAGGATACAATGAGCAGTTCTTC.

This clonotype was counted ten times or more. One end of the junction is discordant with germline, which a read error may explain. The chain links TRBV2 to TRBJ1-5; possibly TRBD1 for D (5 bases). Germline V gene sequence: CDR1 SNHLY, CDR2 FYNNEI. This CDR3 spans 16 amino acids. CDR3 bases: TGTGCCAGCAGTGAAGCGCAAGGGGTGGGGAATCGGCCCCAGCATTTT. Translated, it gives CASSEAQGVGNRPQHF.

The chain joins TRBV11-2 to TRBJ2-7; D ambiguous. Between the trimmed V and J ends, which lost 0 bases and 7 bases, there was a span of 4 bases. CDR1 is SGHAT and CDR2 is FQNNGV in the germline V gene. The CDR3 spans 11 residues. CDR3 loop: CASSLDGEQYF. DNA of the CDR3: TGTGCCAGCAGCTTAGATGGAGAGCAGTACTTC. Complete variable domain (other parts from reference TRBV11-2 and TRBJ2-7): EAGVAQSPRYKIIEKRQSVAFWCNPISGHATLYWYQQILGQGPKLLIQFQNNGVVDDSQLPKDRFSAERLKGVDSTLKIQPAKLEDSAVYLCASSLDGEQYFGPGTRLTVT.

As regards this clonotype: A much larger clone sits a single nucleotide away, making a read error possible. The DNA for the CDR3 is TGTGCCAGCAGAATAGAGGGAGTCAAGAGCGAGCAGTACTTC. It codes for CASRIEGVKSEQYF. This chain uses TRBV12-3 or TRBV12-4 with TRBJ2-7; D possibly corresponds to TRBD2 (5 bases). The CDR3 runs 14 residues. V lost 6 bases to trimming and J lost 6 bases, with 18 bases between them.

Turning to this clonotype: Possible read error: a much larger clone is one base away. The J gene is TRBJ1-2, the V gene TRBV6-1; D unresolved. Germline-derived CDR1 and CDR2 are MNHNS and SASEGT. The CDR3 spans 13 residues. CDR3 coding DNA: TGTGCCAGCAGTCAACAGCCTAACTATGGCTGCACCTTC. Protein sequence: CASSQQPNYGCTF.

The CDR3: CASSAGTIFEQYF. The CDR3 DNA reads as TGTGCCAGCAGTGCCGGGACTATCTTCGAGCAGTACTTC. This sequence joins TRBV6-1 and TRBJ2-7; 7 positions agree with TRBD2. The CDR3 contains 13 residues. The germline V gene has CDR1 MNHNS and CDR2 SASEGT. The V and J ends lost 4 bases and 6 bases, in that order; junction bases with no gene match: 6.

V and J are TRBV12-3 or TRBV12-4 and TRBJ1-2, with 8 bases lining up with TRBD1. The CDR3 covers 14 residues. V trimming: 7 bases; J trimming: 7 bases; junction bases outside the gene matches: 11. The CDR3 DNA reads TGTGCCAGCAACCGGGCAGGGGGCGCGCCTGGCTACACCTTC. This sequence encodes CASNRAGGAPGYTF.

This clonotype has at least ten counts. The V and J genes are TRBV2 and TRBJ1-3; D possibly corresponds to TRBD1 (5 bases). The CDR3 totals 15 residues. The germline gives CDR1 SNHLY, CDR2 FYNNEI. The germline V and J ends were trimmed by 4 bases and 0 bases, with 10 bases remaining between them. CDR3 in amino acids: CASSARGASGNTIYF. The CDR3 nucleotides are TGTGCCAGCAGTGCTAGGGGAGCCTCTGGAAACACCATATATTTT.

The sample holds many counts of this clonotype. This sequence joins TRBV30 and TRBJ1-1; unclear D gene. Per germline, CDR1 GTSNPN and CDR2 SVGIG (reference sequence). The CDR3 is 15 amino acids. Trimming removed 2 bases from V and 5 bases from J, with 18 bases in between. The CDR3 spells CAWSSIGLGGTEAFF. DNA of the CDR3: TGTGCCTGGAGTTCTATAGGCCTAGGTGGGACTGAAGCTTTCTTT.

This rearrangement joins TRBV7-6 to TRBJ2-3, with D hard to call. Trimming pared 1 base from V and 0 bases from J, leaving 5 bases between. The CDR3 runs 14 residues. CDR1 is SGHVS, CDR2 FNYEAQ, per germline. CDR3 sequence: CASSLEFSTDTQYF. The CDR3 coding sequence is TGTGCCAGCAGCTTAGAGTTCAGCACAGATACGCAGTATTTT.

This clonotype was counted ten times or more. The chain is built from TRBV20-1 and TRBJ2-1, with 8 bases lining up with TRBD1. Germline V CDR1 and CDR2: DFQATT, SNEGSKA (reference sequence). The CDR3 has 14 amino acids. V lost 5 bases to trimming and J lost 3 bases; unmatched junction nucleotides: 6. The CDR3 region is CSASQGAVYNEQFF. The CDR3, as DNA: TGCAGTGCTTCCCAGGGGGCGGTCTACAATGAGCAGTTCTTC.

This clonotype showed up just a few times. This chain joins TRBV20-1 and TRBJ2-5, with 9 bases matching TRBD2. The ends lost 0 bases at V and 13 bases at J; junction bases unmatched: 9. The CDR3 loop spans 13 amino acids. The germline gives CDR1 DFQATT, CDR2 SNEGSKA (reference sequence). CDR3 in amino acids: CSARELREGSRYF. CDR3 in DNA: TGCAGTGCTAGAGAATTGCGGGAGGGGAGTAGGTACTTC.

This clonotype was observed at least ten times. This chain connects TRBV24-1 to TRBJ2-7; 12 bases match TRBD2. V gave up 4 bases and J gave up 4 bases; unmatched junction bases: 7. The CDR3 runs 16 residues. Per the germline V gene, CDR1 is KGHDR and CDR2 is SFDVKD. CDR3 coding DNA: TGTGCCACCAGTGACCAGACTAGCGGGAGCGTATACGAGCAGTACTTC. Encoded protein: CATSDQTSGSVYEQYF.

This clonotype was observed at least ten times. This chain uses TRBV11-2 with TRBJ1-1, with 9 nucleotides matching TRBD1. CDR3 length equals 15 residues. Germline loops: CDR1 SGHAT, CDR2 FQNNGV. Trimming at V came to 5 bases and at J to 5 bases, leaving 9 bases not matched to a gene. This chain's CDR3 is CASSPGQGSWTEAFF. The CDR3 nucleotides are TGTGCCAGCAGCCCCGGACAGGGGAGTTGGACTGAAGCTTTCTTT.

This clonotype has a count of ten or more. The V and J genes are TRBV29-1 and TRBJ2-3, with D uncertain. Trimming removed 4 bases from V and 1 base from J, with 6 bases in between. CDR1 SQVTM and CDR2 ANQGSEA come from the germline V gene. This CDR3 spans 12 amino acids. The CDR3 is CSVGSGTDTQYF. In DNA, the CDR3 is TGCAGCGTTGGCTCTGGCACAGATACGCAGTATTTT.

This clonotype was found many times. The CDR3 DNA sequence: TGTGCCAGCAGCTTAAGCCGCGATACGCAGTATTTT. Amino acids: CASSLSRDTQYF. The V call is TRBV7-9, the J call TRBJ2-3; D is ambiguous. In germline, CDR1 is SEHNR, CDR2 FQNEAQ (reference sequence). The germline V and J ends were trimmed by 2 bases and 6 bases, with 6 bases remaining between them. The CDR3 loop spans 12 amino acids.

This clonotype was picked up a small number of times. The chain uses TRBV6-1 and TRBJ2-7; either TRBD1 or TRBD2 may fit D (5 bases each). Trimming stripped 2 bases from V and 5 bases from J, with 16 bases between. Germline V gene lookup returns CDR1 MNHNS and CDR2 SASEGT. The CDR3 length is 15 residues. CDR3 sequence reads: CASSERVPGPHEQYF. DNA of the CDR3: TGTGCCAGCAGTGAAAGGGTCCCGGGGCCCCACGAGCAGTACTTC.

This clonotype was picked up many times. This rearrangement joins TRBV11-3 to TRBJ2-1; D gene unclear. The CDR3 spans 14 residues. The germline CDR1 and CDR2 sequences are SGHNT and YENEEA. V lost 1 base and J lost 10, with 14 bases in between. In nucleotides, the CDR3 is TGTGCCAGCAGCTTAGGGACCGAGTATAGGGAGCAGTTCTTC. This codes for CASSLGTEYREQFF. The variable domain in full, completed from reference TRBV11-3 and TRBJ2-1, reads EAGVVQSPRYKIIEKKQPVAFWCNPISGHNTLYWYLQNLGQGPELLIRYENEEAVDDSQLPKDRFSAERLKGVDSTLKIQPAELGDSAVYLCASSLGTEYREQFFGPGTRLTVL.

This clonotype was seen repeatedly, ten times or more. V usage is TRBV11-1 and J usage is TRBJ2-3; 7 bases fit TRBD2. The J segment lost 0 bases and the V segment lost 2 bases, leaving 5 bases of the junction unmatched. This CDR3 spans 16 amino acids. CDR1 and CDR2 from the germline V gene are SGHAT and FQDESV (reference sequence). CDR3 loop: CASSLLSGTSTDTQYF. The CDR3 DNA follows: TGTGCCAGCAGCTTATTGAGCGGGACTAGCACAGATACGCAGTATTTT.

This clonotype was observed a handful of times. The gene calls are TRBV19 and TRBJ1-2, with D possibly being TRBD1 (5 bases). The CDR3 consists of 13 residues. V was trimmed by 5 bases and J by 10 bases, leaving 17 bases between them. Germline assignment: CDR1 LNHDA and CDR2 SQIVND (reference sequence). CDR3: CASSAGAGRDYTF. The CDR3 region has the DNA TGTGCCAGTAGTGCCGGGGCAGGGAGGGACTACACCTTC.

The chain joins TRBV7-9 to TRBJ2-1; 8 positions match TRBD1. The CDR3 runs 16 residues. Germline V gene lookup returns CDR1 SEHNR and CDR2 FQNEAQ (reference sequence). Losses at the gene ends were 5 bases for V and 8 bases for J; bases not matched to a gene: 14. Here the CDR3 DNA reads TGTGCCAGCAGCAACAGGGGGGTGTCGGCCGGGGATGAGCAGTTCTTC. Translated, it gives CASSNRGVSAGDEQFF.

Ten or more counts support this clonotype. This chain connects TRBV5-1 to TRBJ2-1; TRBD2 matches 8 bases. Germline assignment: CDR1 SGHRS and CDR2 YFSETQ. CDR3 length equals 14 residues. The V segment lost 5 bases and the J segment 3 bases; nucleotides outside the gene matches: 4. DNA for the CDR3: TGCGCCAGCAGGGTAGCGGGAAACTACAATGAGCAGTTCTTC. Protein sequence: CASRVAGNYNEQFF.

The table lists this clonotype with a few counts. This chain connects TRBV19 to TRBJ2-1; D unresolved. The V end was cut by 5 bases, the J end by 4 bases, with 18 bases between. Germline values: CDR1 LNHDA, CDR2 SQIVND (reference sequence). CDR3 length equals 16 residues. CDR3: CASSSPSRARYNEQFF. CDR3 coding DNA: TGTGCCAGTAGTTCCCCCTCAAGGGCTAGGTACAATGAGCAGTTCTTC.